Below, 31 T cell receptor beta chains from the same sample are listed, as sequenced in a study. TCRdb independently ran MiXCR on the 5' RACE reads; one entry per CDR3 protein. The top ten hold 3.8% of the sample, which has approximately 5,400 distinct CDR3 sequences, more than 50% seen once. Sequenced material: memory CD4+ T cells sorted from blood. Regarding subset: memory CD4+ T cells, CD4+CD45RO+CD25-. The receptors come from a female donor with breast cancer.

The J gene is TRBJ2-7, the V gene TRBV5-1, with 8 bases lining up with TRBD1. Losses at the gene ends were 4 bases for V and 3 bases for J; bases not matched to a gene: 30. This CDR3 region has 22 residues. Germline CDR1 and CDR2: SGHRS and YFSETQ. The CDR3: CASSQRQTGVGTAPLRFYEQYF. In nucleotides, the CDR3 is TGCGCCAGCAGCCAACGCCAGACAGGGGTGGGGACAGCGCCCCTGAGGTTCTACGAGCAGTACTTC.

This clonotype was found a few times. The chain is built from TRBV5-6 and TRBJ1-3; tentatively, D is TRBD1 (5 bases). The V end was cut by 3 bases, the J end by 4 bases, with 17 bases between. CDR1 is SGHDT, CDR2 YYEEEE, per germline. The CDR3 extends over 16 amino acids. The CDR3 protein is CASSYLGRASGNTIYF. The CDR3 DNA sequence: TGTGCCAGCAGCTACCTAGGCAGGGCGTCCGGAAACACCATATATTTT.

This clonotype has more than one count but fewer than ten. The rearrangement uses TRBV5-1 and TRBJ1-1; D might be TRBD1 (6 bases). Germline V gene sequence: CDR1 SGHRS, CDR2 YFSETQ. V dropped 2 bases and J dropped 3 bases, with 11 bases sitting between them. The CDR3 loop spans 14 amino acids. This CDR3 is CASSFLGGDTEAFF. The CDR3 DNA reads TGCGCCAGCAGCTTTTTAGGGGGGGACACTGAAGCTTTCTTT.

This clonotype appeared a single time. This may be a read error, as it is one base from a much larger clone. This chain's CDR3 is CASSLAYNEQYF. CDR3 sequence (DNA): TGTGCCAGCAGCTTAGCCTACAATGAGCAGTACTTC. The V and J genes are TRBV11-1 and TRBJ2-7; D call uncertain. Germline V gives CDR1 SGHAT, CDR2 FQDESV (reference sequence). Trimming stripped 0 bases from V and 7 bases from J, with 7 bases between. The CDR3 runs to 12 residues.

This clonotype was picked up a small number of times. The chain links TRBV3-1 to TRBJ2-3, with TRBD2 identical over 10 bases. Germline CDR1 is LGHDT and CDR2 is YNNKEL (reference sequence). The CDR3 sequence is 16 residues long. J lost 5 bases, V lost 1 base, and 6 bases had no gene match. CDR3 residues: CASSQGSGGAKDTQYF. CDR3 bases: TGTGCCAGCAGCCAAGGGAGCGGGGGGGCGAAAGATACGCAGTATTTT.

This clonotype was detected a few times. The chain joins TRBV28 to TRBJ1-3; 9 bases map to TRBD1. Germline CDR1 MDHEN, CDR2 SYDVKM. The CDR3 length is 16 residues. V was clipped by 4 bases and J by 2 bases; unmatched bases: 6. CDR3 loop: CASSSPRQGAGNTIYF. CDR3 in DNA: TGTGCCAGCAGTTCCCCAAGACAGGGGGCTGGAAACACCATATATTTT.

This clonotype was seen a single time. The rearrangement uses TRBV7-2 and TRBJ2-1, with TRBD2 identical over 7 bases. The CDR3 has 15 residues. V gave up 5 bases and J gave up 9 bases; unmatched junction bases: 13. CDR1 is SGHTA, CDR2 FQGNSA, per germline. CDR3 coding DNA: TGTGCCAGCAGCCCCTCGGGTGGACTAGTCTTTGAGCAGTTCTTC. Translated, it gives CASSPSGGLVFEQFF.

This clonotype showed up just a few times. One junction end does not reproduce the germline sequence, and a read error may be involved. V usage is TRBV25-1 and J usage is TRBJ1-1; maybe TRBD1 (5 bases). This CDR3 comprises 13 residues. CDR1 is MGHDK and CDR2 is SYGVNS in the germline V gene. The CDR3 DNA reads as TGTGCCAGCAGTGAGTCAGGGAACCCTGAAGCTTTCTTT. This codes for CASSESGNPEAFF.

Regarding this clonotype: A read error may account for a junction end that differs from germline. The chain recombines TRBV12-3 or TRBV12-4 with TRBJ1-5, with D hard to call. The CDR3 has 14 amino acids. The CDR3 DNA reads TGTGCCAGCAGAGACCAGGCGGGCAATCAGCCCAAGCATTTT. This encodes CASRDQAGNQPKHF.

The chain employs TRBV10-1 and TRBJ1-3; D ambiguous. V lost 3 bases and J 2 bases, leaving 8 bases between the germline ends. CDR3 length: 14 residues. Germline loops: CDR1 WNHNN, CDR2 SYGVQD (reference sequence). The chain's CDR3 is CASSEGKPGNTIYF. CDR3 bases: TGCGCCAGCAGTGAAGGGAAGCCTGGAAACACCATATATTTT.

This clonotype is large (0.1 to 1%) in the sample. The rearrangement uses TRBV10-3 and TRBJ2-5; D possibly corresponds to TRBD1 (5 bases). Trimming took off 9 bases at V and 4 bases at J, with 12 bases between the two ends. This CDR3 spans 12 amino acids. Germline CDR1 ENHRY, CDR2 SYGVKD. The CDR3 sequence is CAISPGLETQYF. The CDR3 DNA follows: TGTGCCATTTCACCAGGGTTAGAGACCCAGTACTTC.

This rearrangement joins TRBV7-3 to TRBJ1-5; D gene uncertain. The V gene's germline CDR1 is SGHTA and CDR2 FQGTGA. Trimming left V 2 bases short and J 2 bases short, with 4 bases between. The CDR3 is 13 residues long. In DNA form, the CDR3 reads TGTGCCAGCAGCTTAGGACGCAATCAGCCCCAGCATTTT. The encoded protein is CASSLGRNQPQHF.

V and J are TRBV5-4 and TRBJ2-3; D could derive from TRBD1 or TRBD2 (6 bases each). With 0 bases removed from V and 5 bases from J, the gap between germline ends came to 10 bases. The germline V gene encodes CDR1 SGHNT and CDR2 YYREEE (reference sequence). CDR3 length: 14 residues. Here the CDR3 DNA reads TGTGCCAGCAGCTTGGGGGGGGCTTTAGATACGCAGTATTTT. This codes for CASSLGGALDTQYF. The variable domain in full, with the rest retrieved from reference TRBV5-4 and TRBJ2-3, is ETGVTQSPTHLIKTRGQQVTLRCSSQSGHNTVSWYQQALGQGPQFIFQYYREEENGRGNFPPRFSGLQFPNYSSELNVNALELDDSALYLCASSLGGALDTQYFGPGTRLTVL.

This clonotype was seen a few times. The J gene is TRBJ2-1, the V gene TRBV10-3; no reliable D call. Germline CDR1 is ENHRY and CDR2 is SYGVKD. Trimming took off 7 bases at V and 5 bases at J, with 9 bases between the two ends. CDR3 length equals 12 residues. The CDR3 nucleotides read TGTGCCATCATGCTGCCACACAATGAGCAGTTCTTC. As protein: CAIMLPHNEQFF.

This clonotype has more than one count but fewer than ten. The V gene is TRBV5-1, the J gene TRBJ2-3; D uncertain. This CDR3 has 14 residues. Trimming took off 1 base at V and 1 base at J, with 7 bases between the two ends. CDR1 is SGHRS, CDR2 YFSETQ, per germline. The CDR3 loop reads CASSLRTGTDTQYF. The CDR3 bases are TGCGCCAGCAGCTTGCGCACGGGCACAGATACGCAGTATTTT.

This clonotype has a handful of counts. The chain employs TRBV7-2 and TRBJ2-5; the D gene is possibly TRBD1 (5 bases). The CDR3 is 14 residues long. Trimming took 5 bases from V and 1 from J, leaving 11 bases between them. Per the germline V gene, CDR1 is SGHTA and CDR2 is FQGNSA. CDR3 region: CASSPGHSQETQYF. For the CDR3, the DNA is TGTGCCAGCAGCCCCGGACATTCCCAAGAGACCCAGTACTTC.

The chain combines TRBV7-3 with TRBJ2-3; 10 bases fit TRBD2. CDR1 and CDR2 (germline): SGHTA, FQGTGA. The CDR3 loop spans 16 amino acids. The J segment lost 5 bases and the V segment lost 4 bases, leaving 9 bases of the junction unmatched. The CDR3 loop is CASSSRSGRAGDTQYF. CDR3 sequence (DNA): TGTGCCAGCAGCTCCAGAAGCGGGAGGGCCGGAGATACGCAGTATTTT.

The chain employs TRBV10-3 and TRBJ2-5; D is perhaps TRBD1 (5 bases). The CDR3 consists of 13 residues. Germline-derived CDR1 and CDR2 are ENHRY and SYGVKD. The germline V and J ends were trimmed by 10 bases and 4 bases, with 16 bases remaining between them. CDR3 nucleotides: TGTGCCACTACGTTGGGGCTGGGAGAGACCCAGTACTTC. This codes for CATTLGLGETQYF.

This clonotype was seen a handful of times. The rearrangement links TRBV5-1 to TRBJ2-1; the match to TRBD1 covers 9 bases. Germline V CDR1 and CDR2: SGHRS, YFSETQ. CDR3 length equals 16 residues. V trimming: 5 bases; J trimming: 9 bases; junction bases outside the gene matches: 15. For the CDR3, the DNA is TGCGCCAGCAGACATGAACAGGGGGCGGCGGTCTTTGAGCAGTTCTTC. As protein: CASRHEQGAAVFEQFF.

The chain has TRBV15 and TRBJ2-3; 8 nucleotides agree with TRBD2. This CDR3 has 12 amino acids. V lost 5 bases, J lost 6 bases, and 1 base stayed unmatched. The germline V gene encodes CDR1 LNHNV and CDR2 YYDKDF (reference sequence). The CDR3 DNA is TGTGCCACCAGCGTAGCGGGGGATACGCAGTATTTT. Its translation is CATSVAGDTQYF.

This clonotype was counted only a few times. J is TRBJ2-1 and V is TRBV7-8, with 12 bases fitting TRBD2. V dropped 1 base and J dropped 8; count of bases not matched to a gene: 3. CDR1 and CDR2 (germline): SGHVS, FQNEAQ. This CDR3 comprises 15 residues. The CDR3 nucleotides read TGTGCCAGCAGCTTAGATCTAGCGGGGGGGGATGAGCAGTTCTTC. Protein product: CASSLDLAGGDEQFF.

The chain links TRBV11-2 to TRBJ1-1; no clear D gene. Germline CDR1 reads SGHAT; CDR2 reads FQNNGV. Trimming removed 1 base at V and 1 base at J, with 4 bases between. There are 13 residues in the CDR3. The DNA of the CDR3 is TGTGCCAGCAGCTTAGTAGGGAACACTGAAGCTTTCTTT. It is translated as CASSLVGNTEAFF.

The gene calls are TRBV12-3 or TRBV12-4 and TRBJ2-3; 8 bases match TRBD2. The trim removed 2 bases at V and 4 bases at J, leaving 8 bases unmatched. CDR3 size: 16 residues. CDR3 in amino acids: CASSLSKAGVSDTQYF. CDR3 nucleotides: TGTGCCAGCAGTTTATCCAAAGCGGGGGTATCAGATACGCAGTATTTT.

This rearrangement joins TRBV12-3 or TRBV12-4 to TRBJ1-1; D call uncertain. V shed 1 base and J shed 5 bases, with 11 bases lying between them. This CDR3 spans 14 amino acids. In nucleotides, the CDR3 is TGTGCCAGCAGTTTAGTCCCCCCGGCGACTGAAGCTTTCTTT. Encoded protein: CASSLVPPATEAFF.

The CDR3 region is CASRLALAAGNTIYF. As DNA, the CDR3 is TGTGCCAGCAGATTAGCGCTCGCGGCTGGAAACACCATATATTTT. The chain has TRBV7-3 and TRBJ1-3; D unresolved. CDR1 SGHTA and CDR2 FQGTGA come from the germline V gene. The CDR3 has 15 residues. Trimming shortened V by 6 bases and J by 2 bases, and 14 bases separated the two germline ends.

V is TRBV10-1 and J is TRBJ1-1, with a weak D call TRBD1 (6 bases). Germline values: CDR1 WNHNN, CDR2 SYGVQD (reference sequence). Between the trimmed V and J ends, which lost 0 bases and 4 bases, there was a span of 12 bases. The CDR3 covers 15 residues. The CDR3 DNA reads TGCGCCAGCAGTGAGTCTCAGGGGAAGTTCACTGAAGCTTTCTTT. Residues: CASSESQGKFTEAFF.

This chain connects TRBV2 to TRBJ1-2; no reliable D call. CDR3 length: 12 amino acids. V was shortened by 3 bases and J by 5 bases, with 7 bases between the two germline ends. The germline gives CDR1 SNHLY, CDR2 FYNNEI. The CDR3 DNA is TGTGCCAGCAGTGACAGCATATATGGCTACACCTTC. As protein: CASSDSIYGYTF.

This chain links TRBV12-3 or TRBV12-4 with TRBJ2-7; D is perhaps TRBD2 (6 bases). The CDR3 contains 16 residues. V was trimmed by 3 bases and J by 0 bases, leaving 15 bases between them. CDR3 DNA sequence: TGTGCCAGCAGTTTGTGGGGAGGTAGAAGCTCCTACGAGCAGTACTTC. This codes for CASSLWGGRSSYEQYF.

The rearrangement links TRBV9 to TRBJ1-1, with D unclear. Trimming shortened V by 0 bases and J by 2 bases, and 8 bases separated the two germline ends. CDR1 SGDLS and CDR2 YYNGEE come from the germline V gene. CDR3 length: 14 amino acids. In DNA, the CDR3 is TGTGCCAGCAGCGTAGGTGGCTCAAACACTGAAGCTTTCTTT. This sequence encodes CASSVGGSNTEAFF.

V gene TRBV20-1 combines with J gene TRBJ2-3; 9 bases fit TRBD2. V lost 1 base to trimming and J lost 4 bases; unmatched junction nucleotides: 6. The CDR3 is made up of 15 amino acids. CDR1 is DFQATT, CDR2 SNEGSKA, per germline (reference sequence). The CDR3 coding sequence is TGCAGTGCTAGAGCTGCGGGGGGGCCACCAGATACGCAGTATTTT. Translation gives CSARAAGGPPDTQYF.

The rearrangement uses TRBV20-1 and TRBJ2-7; a weak D match, TRBD2 (6 bases). V was shortened by 3 bases and J by 2 bases, with 14 bases between the two germline ends. Looked up from germline, CDR1 is DFQATT and CDR2 is SNEGSKA (reference sequence). The CDR3 spans 14 residues. CDR3 sequence: CSASSARGAYEQYF. CDR3 sequence (DNA): TGCAGTGCTAGCTCGGCGCGGGGAGCCTACGAGCAGTACTTC.